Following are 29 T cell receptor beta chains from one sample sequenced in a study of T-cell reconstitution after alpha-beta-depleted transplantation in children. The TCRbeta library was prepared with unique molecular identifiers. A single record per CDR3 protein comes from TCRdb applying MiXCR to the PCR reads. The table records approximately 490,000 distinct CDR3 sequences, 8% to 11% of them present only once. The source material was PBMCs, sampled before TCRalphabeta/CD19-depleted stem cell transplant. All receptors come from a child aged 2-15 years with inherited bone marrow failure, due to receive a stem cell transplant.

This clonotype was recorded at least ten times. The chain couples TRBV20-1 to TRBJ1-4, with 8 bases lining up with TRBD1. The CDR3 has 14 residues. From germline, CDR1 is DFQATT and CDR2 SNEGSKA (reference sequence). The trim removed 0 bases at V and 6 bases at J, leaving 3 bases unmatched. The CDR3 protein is CSAREADRDEKLFF. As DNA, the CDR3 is TGCAGTGCTAGAGAAGCGGACAGGGATGAAAAACTGTTTTTT.

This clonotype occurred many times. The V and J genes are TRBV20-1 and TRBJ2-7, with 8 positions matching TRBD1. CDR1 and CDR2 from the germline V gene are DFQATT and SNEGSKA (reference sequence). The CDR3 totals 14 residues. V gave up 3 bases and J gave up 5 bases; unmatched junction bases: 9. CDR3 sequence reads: CSASRQGKENEQYF. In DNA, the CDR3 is TGCAGTGCTAGTAGACAGGGGAAAGAAAACGAGCAGTACTTC.

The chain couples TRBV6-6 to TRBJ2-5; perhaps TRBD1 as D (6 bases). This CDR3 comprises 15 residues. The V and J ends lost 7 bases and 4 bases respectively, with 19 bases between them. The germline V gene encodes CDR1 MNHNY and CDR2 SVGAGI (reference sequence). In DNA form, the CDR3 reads TGTGCCAGCACCCCCAGGGGCGGCGTAGCAGAGACCCAGTACTTC. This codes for CASTPRGGVAETQYF.

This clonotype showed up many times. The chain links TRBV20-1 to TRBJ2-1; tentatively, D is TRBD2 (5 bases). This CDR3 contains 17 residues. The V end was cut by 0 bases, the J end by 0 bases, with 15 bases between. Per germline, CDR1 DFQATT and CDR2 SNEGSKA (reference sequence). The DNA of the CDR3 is TGCAGTGCTAGAGATTACCACGGGGTGAGCTCCTACAATGAGCAGTTCTTC. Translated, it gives CSARDYHGVSSYNEQFF.

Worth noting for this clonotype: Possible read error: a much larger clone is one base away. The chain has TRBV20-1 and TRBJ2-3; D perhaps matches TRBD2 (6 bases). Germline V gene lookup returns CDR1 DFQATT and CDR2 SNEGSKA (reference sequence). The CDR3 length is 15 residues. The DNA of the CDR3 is TGCTGTGCTAGAGATCCGCGGGGACCCACAGATACGCAGTATTTT. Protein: CCARDPRGPTDTQYF.

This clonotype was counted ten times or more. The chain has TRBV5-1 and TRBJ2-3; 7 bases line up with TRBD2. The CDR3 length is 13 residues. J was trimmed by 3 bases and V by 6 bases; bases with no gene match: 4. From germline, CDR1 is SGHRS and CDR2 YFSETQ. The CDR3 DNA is TGCGCCAGCATCGGTAGCGGGACAGATACGCAGTATTTT. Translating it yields CASIGSGTDTQYF.

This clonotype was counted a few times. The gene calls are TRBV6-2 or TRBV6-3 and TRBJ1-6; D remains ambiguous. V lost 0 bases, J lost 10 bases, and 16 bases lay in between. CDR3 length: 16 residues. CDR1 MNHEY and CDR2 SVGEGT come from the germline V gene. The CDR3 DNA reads TGTGCCAGCAGTTACTCGACACTCCTTGGAAACTCACCCCTCCACTTT. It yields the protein CASSYSTLLGNSPLHF.

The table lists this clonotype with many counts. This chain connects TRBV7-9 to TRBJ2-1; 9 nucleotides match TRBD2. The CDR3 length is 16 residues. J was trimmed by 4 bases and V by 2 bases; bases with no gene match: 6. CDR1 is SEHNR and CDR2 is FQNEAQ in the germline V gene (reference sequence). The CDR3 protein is CASSLKRGEPYNEQFF. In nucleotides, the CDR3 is TGTGCCAGCAGCTTAAAGCGGGGGGAACCATACAATGAGCAGTTCTTC.

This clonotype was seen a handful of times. CDR3 nucleotides: TGTGCCAGCTCACCATCCGGGGATGAGCAGTTCTTC. It encodes CASSPSGDEQFF. V gene TRBV18 combines with J gene TRBJ2-1, with D possibly matching TRBD2 (5 bases). From germline, CDR1 is KGHSH and CDR2 LQKENI. Between the trimmed V and J ends, which lost 2 bases and 8 bases, there was a span of 7 bases. The CDR3 has 12 amino acids.

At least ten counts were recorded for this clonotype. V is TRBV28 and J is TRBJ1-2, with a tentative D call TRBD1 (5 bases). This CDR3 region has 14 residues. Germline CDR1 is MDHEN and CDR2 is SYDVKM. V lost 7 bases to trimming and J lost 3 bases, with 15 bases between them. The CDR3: CASNLGGIYYGYTF. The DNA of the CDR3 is TGTGCCAGCAATCTTGGGGGTATATACTATGGCTACACCTTC.

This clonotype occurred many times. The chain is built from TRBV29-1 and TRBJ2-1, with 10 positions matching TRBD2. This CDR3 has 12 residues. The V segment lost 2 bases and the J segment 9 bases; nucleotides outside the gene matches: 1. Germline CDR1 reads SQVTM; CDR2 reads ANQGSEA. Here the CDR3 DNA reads TGCAGCGTTGAAAGGACTAGCGGTGAGCAGTTCTTC. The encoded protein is CSVERTSGEQFF.

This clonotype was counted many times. The CDR3 reads CASSQDGLAGGTGELFF. DNA for the CDR3: TGCGCCAGCAGCCAAGATGGTCTAGCGGGAGGGACCGGGGAGCTGTTTTTT. This chain connects TRBV4-3 to TRBJ2-2; 12 positions agree with TRBD2. V shed 0 bases and J 5 bases; nucleotides not matched to a gene: 4. The CDR3 consists of 17 residues. In germline, CDR1 is LGHNA, CDR2 YSLEER.

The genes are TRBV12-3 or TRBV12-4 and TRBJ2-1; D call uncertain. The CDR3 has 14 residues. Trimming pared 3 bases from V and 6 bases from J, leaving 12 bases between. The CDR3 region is CASSFKQLGNEQFF. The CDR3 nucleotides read TGTGCCAGCAGTTTCAAGCAACTTGGCAATGAGCAGTTCTTC.

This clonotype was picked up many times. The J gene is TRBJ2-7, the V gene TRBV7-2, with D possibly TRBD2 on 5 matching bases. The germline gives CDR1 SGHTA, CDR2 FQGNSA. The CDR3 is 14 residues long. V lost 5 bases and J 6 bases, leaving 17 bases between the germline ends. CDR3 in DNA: TGTGCCAGCAGCGCATTTACTTCTCGGGGCGAGCAGTACTTC. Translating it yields CASSAFTSRGEQYF.

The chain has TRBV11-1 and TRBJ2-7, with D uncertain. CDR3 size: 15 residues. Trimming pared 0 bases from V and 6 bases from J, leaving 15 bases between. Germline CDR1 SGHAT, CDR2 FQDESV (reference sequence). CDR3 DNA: TGTGCCAGCAGCTTAGCTCTTAGTCCAATGTCCGAGCAGTACTTC. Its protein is CASSLALSPMSEQYF. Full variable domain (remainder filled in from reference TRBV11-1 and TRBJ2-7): EAEVAQSPRYKITEKSQAVAFWCDPISGHATLYWYRQILGQGPELLVQFQDESVVDDSQLPKDRFSAERLKGVDSTLKIQPAELGDSAMYLCASSLALSPMSEQYFGPGTRLTVT.

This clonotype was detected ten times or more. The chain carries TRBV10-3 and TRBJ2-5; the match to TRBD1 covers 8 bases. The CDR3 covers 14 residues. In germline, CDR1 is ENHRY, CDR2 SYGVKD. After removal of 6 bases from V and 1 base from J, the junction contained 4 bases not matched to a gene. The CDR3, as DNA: TGTGCCATCAGGCCGGGACAGGCCCAAGAGACCCAGTACTTC. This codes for CAIRPGQAQETQYF.

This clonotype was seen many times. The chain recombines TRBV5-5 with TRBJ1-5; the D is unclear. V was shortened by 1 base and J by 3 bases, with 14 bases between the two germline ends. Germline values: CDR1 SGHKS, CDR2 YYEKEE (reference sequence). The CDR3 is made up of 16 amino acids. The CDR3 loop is CASSLSPRLFNQPQHF. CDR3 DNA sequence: TGTGCCAGCAGCTTGAGTCCCAGGCTCTTCAATCAGCCCCAGCATTTT.

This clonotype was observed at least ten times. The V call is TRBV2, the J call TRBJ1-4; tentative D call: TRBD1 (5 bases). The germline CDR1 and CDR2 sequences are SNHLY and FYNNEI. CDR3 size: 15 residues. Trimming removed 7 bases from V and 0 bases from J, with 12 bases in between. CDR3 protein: CASTGETATNEKLFF. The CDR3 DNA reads TGTGCCAGCACCGGAGAGACAGCAACTAATGAAAAACTGTTTTTT. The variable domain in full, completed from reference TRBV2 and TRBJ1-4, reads EPEVTQTPSHQVTQMGQEVILRCVPISNHLYFYWYRQILGQKVEFLVSFYNNEISEKSEIFDDQFSVERPDGSNFTLKIRSTKLEDSAMYFCASTGETATNEKLFFGSGTQLSVL.

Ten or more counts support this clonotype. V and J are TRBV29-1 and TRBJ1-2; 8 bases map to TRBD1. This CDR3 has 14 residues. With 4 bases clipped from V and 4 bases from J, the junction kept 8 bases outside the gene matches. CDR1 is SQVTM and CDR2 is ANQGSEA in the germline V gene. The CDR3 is CSVGDRTTGYGYTF. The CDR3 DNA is TGCAGCGTTGGGGACAGGACGACGGGCTATGGCTACACCTTC.

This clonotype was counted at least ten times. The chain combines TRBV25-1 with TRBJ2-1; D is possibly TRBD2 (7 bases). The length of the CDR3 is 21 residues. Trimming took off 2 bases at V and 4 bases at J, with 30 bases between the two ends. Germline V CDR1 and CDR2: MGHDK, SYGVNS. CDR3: CASSEPMERASGKGGYNEQFF. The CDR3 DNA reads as TGTGCCAGCAGTGAACCAATGGAGAGGGCCAGCGGGAAGGGGGGGTACAATGAGCAGTTCTTC.

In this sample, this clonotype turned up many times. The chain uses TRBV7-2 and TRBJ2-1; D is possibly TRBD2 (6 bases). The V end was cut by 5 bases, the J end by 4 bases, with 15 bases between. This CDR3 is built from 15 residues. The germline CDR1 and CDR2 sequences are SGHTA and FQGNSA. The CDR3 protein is CASSGSGSGYNEQFF. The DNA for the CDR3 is TGTGCCAGCAGCGGTAGCGGATCCGGATACAATGAGCAGTTCTTC.

The CDR3 DNA reads as TGTGCCAGCACCTCACCTGTTGGTGAGGGAAGAGGGCAGCCCCAGCATTTT. This sequence encodes CASTSPVGEGRGQPQHF. This sequence joins TRBV28 and TRBJ1-5; no reliable D call. Germline CDR1 and CDR2: MDHEN and SYDVKM. The ends were cut back, 7 bases at V and 7 bases at J, with 26 bases in the middle. CDR3 size: 17 residues. Looking up the rest from reference TRBV28 and TRBJ1-5 gives the full variable domain: DVKVTQSSRYLVKRTGEKVFLECVQDMDHENMFWYRQDPGLGLRLIYFSYDVKMKEKGDIPEGYSVSREKKERFSLILESASTNQTSMYLCASTSPVGEGRGQPQHFGDGTRLSIL.

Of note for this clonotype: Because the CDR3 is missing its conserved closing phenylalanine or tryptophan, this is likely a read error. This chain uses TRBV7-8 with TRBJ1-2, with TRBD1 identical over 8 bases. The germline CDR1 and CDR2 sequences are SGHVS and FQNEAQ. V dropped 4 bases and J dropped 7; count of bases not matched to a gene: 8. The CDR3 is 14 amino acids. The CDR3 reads CASSSTGAVGGYTS. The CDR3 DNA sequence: TGTGCCAGCAGCTCGACAGGGGCGGTGGGTGGCTACACCTCC.

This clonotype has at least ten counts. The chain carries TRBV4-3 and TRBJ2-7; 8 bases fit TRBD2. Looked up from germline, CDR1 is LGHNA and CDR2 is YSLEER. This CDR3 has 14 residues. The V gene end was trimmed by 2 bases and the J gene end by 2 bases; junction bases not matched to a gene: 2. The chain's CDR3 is CASSQTAGAYEQYF. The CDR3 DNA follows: TGCGCCAGCAGCCAAACAGCGGGAGCCTACGAGCAGTACTTC.

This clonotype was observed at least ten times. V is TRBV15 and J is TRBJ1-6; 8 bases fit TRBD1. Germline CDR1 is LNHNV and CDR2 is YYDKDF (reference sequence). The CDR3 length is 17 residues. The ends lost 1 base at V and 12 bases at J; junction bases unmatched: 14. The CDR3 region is CATSRGGTGQALGPLHF. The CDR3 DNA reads TGTGCCACCAGCAGAGGGGGAACGGGACAGGCGTTGGGACCCCTCCACTTT.

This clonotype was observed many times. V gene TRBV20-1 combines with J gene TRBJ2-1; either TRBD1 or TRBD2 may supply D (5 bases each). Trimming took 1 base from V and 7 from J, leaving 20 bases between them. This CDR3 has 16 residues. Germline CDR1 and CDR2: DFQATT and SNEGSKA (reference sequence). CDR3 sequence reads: CSARAKGGTIWNEQFF. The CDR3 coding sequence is TGCAGTGCTAGAGCAAAGGGTGGGACGATTTGGAATGAGCAGTTCTTC.

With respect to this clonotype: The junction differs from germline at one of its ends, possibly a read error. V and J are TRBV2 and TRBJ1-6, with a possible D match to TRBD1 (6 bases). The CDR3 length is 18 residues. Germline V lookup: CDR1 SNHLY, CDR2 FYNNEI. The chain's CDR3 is CACSFLTGLSSYNSPLHF. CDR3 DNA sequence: TGTGCCTGCAGTTTTCTTACAGGGCTGAGCTCCTATAATTCACCCCTCCACTTT.

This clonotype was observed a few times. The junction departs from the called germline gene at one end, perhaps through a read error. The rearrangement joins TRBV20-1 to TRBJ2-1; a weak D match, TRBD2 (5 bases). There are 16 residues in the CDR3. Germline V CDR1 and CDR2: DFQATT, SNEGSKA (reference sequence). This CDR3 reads CCAPAQPSPWYNEQFF. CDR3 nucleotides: TGCTGTGCTCCCGCCCAGCCTAGCCCCTGGTACAATGAGCAGTTCTTC.

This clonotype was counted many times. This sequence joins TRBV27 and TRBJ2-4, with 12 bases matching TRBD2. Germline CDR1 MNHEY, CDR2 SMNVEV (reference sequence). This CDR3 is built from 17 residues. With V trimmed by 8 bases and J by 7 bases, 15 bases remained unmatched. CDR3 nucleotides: TGTGCCAGCGGAGACCTCAAGACTAGCGGGAGATGGAACATTCAGTACTTC. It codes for CASGDLKTSGRWNIQYF.